The 9 T cell receptor beta chains presented below share a single source sample, sequenced in a study of blood T cell repertoires in COVID-19. Measured with immunoSEQ multiplex PCR; TCRdb has only the in-frame clones, and not every one. The table has under 200,000 clones, less than 85% seen once. The sample comprised peripheral blood. These receptors were obtained from an older woman with COVID-19, enrolled during active disease.

V usage is TRBV18 and J usage is TRBJ1-2, with TRBD1 as a possible D gene (6 bases). The CDR3 sequence is 15 residues long. Germline CDR1 is KGHSH and CDR2 is LQKENI. V shed 3 bases and J shed 0 bases, with 11 bases lying between them. CDR3 region: CASSPVDRTNYGYTF. The DNA for the CDR3 is TGTGCCAGCTCACCTGTAGACAGGACTAACTATGGCTACACCTTC.

The rearrangement links TRBV28 to TRBJ2-7, with 9 bases fitting TRBD1. After removal of 3 bases from V and 3 bases from J, the junction contained 6 bases not matched to a gene. Germline V gene lookup returns CDR1 MDHEN and CDR2 SYDVKM. The CDR3 sequence is 15 residues long. Here the CDR3 reads CASSLYPGQGYEQYF. The CDR3 coding sequence is TGTGCCAGCAGTTTGTACCCGGGACAGGGCTACGAGCAGTACTTC.

The chain employs TRBV9 and TRBJ2-7; maybe TRBD1 (5 bases). This CDR3 is 13 amino acids long. CDR1 and CDR2 from the germline V gene are SGDLS and YYNGEE. The V and J ends lost 3 bases and 6 bases respectively, with 13 bases between them. Here the CDR3 reads CASSEGPAVEQYF. CDR3 coding DNA: TGTGCCAGCAGCGAGGGGCCGGCGGTCGAGCAGTACTTC.

The rearrangement uses TRBV19 and TRBJ1-6, with 7 bases lining up with TRBD1. Trimming removed 4 bases from V and 4 bases from J; junction bases left unmatched: 4. The germline V gene has CDR1 LNHDA and CDR2 SQIVND (reference sequence). The CDR3 is 15 residues long. The CDR3, as DNA: TGTGCCAGTAGTACGCCGGGACAGTATAATTCACCCCTCCACTTT. The encoded protein is CASSTPGQYNSPLHF.

V gene TRBV7-2 combines with J gene TRBJ2-3; D gene ambiguous. Per germline, CDR1 SGHTA and CDR2 FQGNSA. The CDR3 runs 12 residues. Trimming took off 5 bases at V and 6 bases at J, with 9 bases between the two ends. The CDR3 DNA follows: TGTGCCAGCAGCCCAGGTCGGGATACGCAGTATTTT. Encoded protein: CASSPGRDTQYF.

This chain uses TRBV7-2 with TRBJ1-6, with D perhaps matching TRBD1 (5 bases). V dropped 1 base and J dropped 9 bases, with 19 bases sitting between them. Germline CDR1 is SGHTA and CDR2 is FQGNSA. The CDR3 loop spans 17 amino acids. The CDR3 region has the DNA TGTGCCAGCAGCTTAGGTCCGAGGGGAGGTTCTCGTTCACCCCTCCACTTT. It yields the protein CASSLGPRGGSRSPLHF.

The chain couples TRBV7-9 to TRBJ2-1; the D is unclear. The CDR3 loop spans 13 amino acids. Between the trimmed V and J ends, which lost 3 bases and 5 bases, there was a span of 8 bases. Looked up from germline, CDR1 is SEHNR and CDR2 is FQNEAQ (reference sequence). CDR3 sequence reads: CASSLGPHNEQFF. In DNA, the CDR3 is TGTGCCAGCAGCTTGGGCCCCCACAATGAGCAGTTCTTC.

The chain carries TRBV6-2 or TRBV6-3 and TRBJ2-1; perhaps TRBD2 as D (5 bases). V lost 2 bases and J lost 6, with 14 bases in between. CDR1 and CDR2 from the germline V gene are MNHEY and SVGEGT. The CDR3 loop spans 15 amino acids. CDR3: CASSYPQGLLNEQFF. In nucleotides, the CDR3 is TGTGCCAGCAGTTACCCACAAGGACTTCTCAATGAGCAGTTCTTC.

The chain carries TRBV5-8 and TRBJ2-3, with 12 bases aligning to TRBD2. Germline lookup yields CDR1 SGHTS and CDR2 YDEGEE. This CDR3 has 17 amino acids. Germline trimming cut 4 bases from V and 5 bases from J; bases unmatched to any gene: 11. The CDR3 coding sequence is TGTGCCAGCAGCCCCCGCAGGACTAGCGGGGCCGGAGATACGCAGTATTTT. Translating gives CASSPRRTSGAGDTQYF.